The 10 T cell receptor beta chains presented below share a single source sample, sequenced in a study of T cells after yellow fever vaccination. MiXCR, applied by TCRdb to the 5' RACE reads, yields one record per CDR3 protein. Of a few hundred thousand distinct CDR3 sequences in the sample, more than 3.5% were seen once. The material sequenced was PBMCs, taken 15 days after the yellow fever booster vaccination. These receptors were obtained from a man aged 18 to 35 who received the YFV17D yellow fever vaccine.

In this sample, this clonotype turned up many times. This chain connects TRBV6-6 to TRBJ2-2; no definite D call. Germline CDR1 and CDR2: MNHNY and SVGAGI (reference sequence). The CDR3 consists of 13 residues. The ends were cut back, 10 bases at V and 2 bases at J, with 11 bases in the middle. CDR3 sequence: CATGPVNTGELFF. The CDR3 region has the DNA TGTGCCACCGGTCCGGTTAACACCGGGGAGCTGTTTTTT.

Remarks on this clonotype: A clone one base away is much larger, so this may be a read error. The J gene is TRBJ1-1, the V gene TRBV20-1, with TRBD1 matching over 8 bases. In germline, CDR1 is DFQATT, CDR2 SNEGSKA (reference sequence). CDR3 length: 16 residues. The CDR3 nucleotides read TGCAGTGCTACCGGGACAGGAGGGGCCCCGAACTCTGAAGCTTTCTTT. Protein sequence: CSATGTGGAPNSEAFF.

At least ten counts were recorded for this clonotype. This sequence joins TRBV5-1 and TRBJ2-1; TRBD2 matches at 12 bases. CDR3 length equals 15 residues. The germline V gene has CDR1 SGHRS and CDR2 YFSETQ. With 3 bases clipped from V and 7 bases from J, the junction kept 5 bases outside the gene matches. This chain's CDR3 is CASSSLAGGQNEQFF. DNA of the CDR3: TGCGCCAGCAGCTCCCTAGCGGGGGGGCAGAATGAGCAGTTCTTC.

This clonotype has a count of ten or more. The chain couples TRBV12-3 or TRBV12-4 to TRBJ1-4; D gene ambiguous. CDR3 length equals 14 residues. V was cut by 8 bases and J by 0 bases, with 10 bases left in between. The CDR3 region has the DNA TGTGCCAGCCGACCTCAGGCAACTAATGAAAAACTGTTTTTT. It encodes CASRPQATNEKLFF.

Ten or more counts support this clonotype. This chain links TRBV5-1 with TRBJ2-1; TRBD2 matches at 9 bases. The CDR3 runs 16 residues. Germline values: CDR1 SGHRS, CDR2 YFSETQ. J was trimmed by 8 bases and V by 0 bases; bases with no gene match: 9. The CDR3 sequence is CASSLARSGGLDEQFF. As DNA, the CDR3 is TGCGCCAGCAGCTTGGCCAGGAGCGGGGGGCTGGATGAGCAGTTCTTC.

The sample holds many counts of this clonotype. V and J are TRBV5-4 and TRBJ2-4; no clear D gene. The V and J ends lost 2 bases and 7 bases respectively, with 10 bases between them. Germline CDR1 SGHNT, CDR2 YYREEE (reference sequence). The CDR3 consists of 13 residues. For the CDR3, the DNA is TGTGCCAGCAGCTTATGGCTAGAGAACATTCAGTACTTC. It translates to CASSLWLENIQYF.

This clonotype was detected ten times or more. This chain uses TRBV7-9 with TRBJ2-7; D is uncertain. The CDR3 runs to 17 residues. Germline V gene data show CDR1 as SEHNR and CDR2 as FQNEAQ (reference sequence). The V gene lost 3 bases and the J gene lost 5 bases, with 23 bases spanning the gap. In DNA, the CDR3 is TGTGCCAGCAGCTTCCGATCCCCAGGCCCCAGTGGCGACGAGCAGTACTTC. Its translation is CASSFRSPGPSGDEQYF.

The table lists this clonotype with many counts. The CDR3 DNA is TGTGCCAGCAGCTTAGCTCGAGTCAGGAAGAACACTGAAGCTTTCTTT. This gives the protein CASSLARVRKNTEAFF. The chain couples TRBV7-8 to TRBJ1-1; D gene ambiguous. Germline CDR1 SGHVS, CDR2 FQNEAQ. Trimming shortened V by 0 bases and J by 1 base, and 12 bases separated the two germline ends. The CDR3 has 16 amino acids.

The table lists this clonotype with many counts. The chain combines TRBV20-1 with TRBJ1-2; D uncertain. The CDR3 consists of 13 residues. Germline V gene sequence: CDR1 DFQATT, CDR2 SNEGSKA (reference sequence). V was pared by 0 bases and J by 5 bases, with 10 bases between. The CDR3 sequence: CSARDLAKYGYTF. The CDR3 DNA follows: TGCAGTGCTAGAGATCTAGCAAAATATGGCTACACCTTC.

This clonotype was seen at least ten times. CDR3 bases: TGTGCCAGCAGCGAAGGGGGGGCGGCCAAAAACATTCAGTACTTC. Residues: CASSEGGAAKNIQYF. The chain employs TRBV7-2 and TRBJ2-4; TRBD2 is a possible D gene (7 bases). The CDR3 is 15 residues long. The V gene lost 5 bases and the J gene lost 1 base, with 12 bases spanning the gap. Germline V lookup: CDR1 SGHTA, CDR2 FQGNSA.